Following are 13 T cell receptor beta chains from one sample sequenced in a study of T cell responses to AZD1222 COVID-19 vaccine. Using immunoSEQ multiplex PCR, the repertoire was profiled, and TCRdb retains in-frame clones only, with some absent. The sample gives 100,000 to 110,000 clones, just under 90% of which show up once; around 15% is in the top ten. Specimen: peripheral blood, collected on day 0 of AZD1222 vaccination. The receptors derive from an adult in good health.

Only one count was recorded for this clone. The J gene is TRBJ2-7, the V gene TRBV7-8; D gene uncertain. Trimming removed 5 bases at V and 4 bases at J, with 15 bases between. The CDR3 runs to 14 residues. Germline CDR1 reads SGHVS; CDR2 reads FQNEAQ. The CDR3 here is CASSPYARSYEQYF. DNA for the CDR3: TGTGCCAGCAGCCCCTACGCCCGCTCATACGAGCAGTACTTC.

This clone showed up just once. The CDR3 is CASSLEWGGTEAFF. CDR3 sequence (DNA): TGTGCCAGCAGCTTGGAGTGGGGTGGAACTGAAGCTTTCTTT. The V gene is TRBV5-6, the J gene TRBJ1-1; D gene uncertain. V lost 0 bases, J lost 5 bases, and 11 bases lay in between. The CDR3 loop spans 14 amino acids. CDR1 and CDR2 (germline): SGHDT, YYEEEE.

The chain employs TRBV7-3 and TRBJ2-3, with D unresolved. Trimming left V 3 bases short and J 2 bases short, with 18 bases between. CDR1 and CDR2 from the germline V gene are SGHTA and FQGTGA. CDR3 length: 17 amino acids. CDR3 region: CASSLHTGRANTDTQYF. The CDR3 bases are TGTGCCAGCAGCTTGCATACGGGTAGGGCGAACACAGATACGCAGTATTTT.

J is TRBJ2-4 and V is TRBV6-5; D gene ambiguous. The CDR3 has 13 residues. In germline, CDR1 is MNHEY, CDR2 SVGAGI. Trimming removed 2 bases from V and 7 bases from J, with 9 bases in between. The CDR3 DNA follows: TGTGCCAGCAGTTACACAAGGGCGAACATTCAGTACTTC. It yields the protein CASSYTRANIQYF.

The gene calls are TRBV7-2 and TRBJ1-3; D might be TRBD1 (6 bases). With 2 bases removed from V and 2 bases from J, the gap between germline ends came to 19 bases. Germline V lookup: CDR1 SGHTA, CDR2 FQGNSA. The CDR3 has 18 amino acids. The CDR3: CASSLWGANKEAGNTIYF. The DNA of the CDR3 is TGTGCCAGCAGCTTATGGGGGGCGAATAAGGAAGCTGGAAACACCATATATTTT.

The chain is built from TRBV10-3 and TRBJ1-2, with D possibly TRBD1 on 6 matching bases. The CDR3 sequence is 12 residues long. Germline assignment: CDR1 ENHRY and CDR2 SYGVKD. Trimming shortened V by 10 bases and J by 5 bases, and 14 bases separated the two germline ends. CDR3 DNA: TGTGCCACCGGACAGATACTTTATGGCTACACCTTC. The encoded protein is CATGQILYGYTF.

This CDR3 reads CASSPWDVYEQYF. CDR3 sequence (DNA): TGTGCCAGCTCACCATGGGACGTCTACGAGCAGTACTTC. The chain joins TRBV18 to TRBJ2-7; the D call may be TRBD1 or TRBD2 (5 bases each). Germline V CDR1 and CDR2: KGHSH, LQKENI. The CDR3 totals 13 residues. Trimming took 2 bases from V and 3 from J, leaving 8 bases between them.

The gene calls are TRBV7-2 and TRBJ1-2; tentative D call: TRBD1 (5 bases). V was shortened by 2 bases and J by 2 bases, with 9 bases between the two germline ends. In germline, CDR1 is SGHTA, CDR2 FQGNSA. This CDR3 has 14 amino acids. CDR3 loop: CASSLLAGNYGYTF. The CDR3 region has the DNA TGTGCCAGCAGCTTACTCGCAGGGAACTATGGCTACACCTTC.

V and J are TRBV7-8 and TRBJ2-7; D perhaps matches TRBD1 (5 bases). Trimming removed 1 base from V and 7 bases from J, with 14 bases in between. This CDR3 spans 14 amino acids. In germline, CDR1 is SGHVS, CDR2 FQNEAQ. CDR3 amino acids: CASSLGSGMVEQYF. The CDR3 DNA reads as TGTGCCAGCAGCTTAGGTTCAGGGATGGTGGAGCAGTACTTC.

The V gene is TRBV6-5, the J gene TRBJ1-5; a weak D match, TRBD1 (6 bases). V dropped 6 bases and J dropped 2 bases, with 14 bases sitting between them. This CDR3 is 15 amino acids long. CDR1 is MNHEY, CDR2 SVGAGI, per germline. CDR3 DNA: TGTGCCAGCAGGCCACAGGGAGTCGGCAATCAGCCCCAGCATTTT. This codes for CASRPQGVGNQPQHF.

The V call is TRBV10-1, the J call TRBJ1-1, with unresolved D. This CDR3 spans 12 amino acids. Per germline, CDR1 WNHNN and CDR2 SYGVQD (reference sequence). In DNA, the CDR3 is TGCGCTCTCAGAGAAGGAGGCACTGAAGCTTTCTTT. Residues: CALREGGTEAFF.

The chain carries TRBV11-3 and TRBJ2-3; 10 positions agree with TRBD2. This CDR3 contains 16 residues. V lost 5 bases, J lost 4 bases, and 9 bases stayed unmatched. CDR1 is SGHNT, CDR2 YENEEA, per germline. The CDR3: CASSPGAGGPSDTQYF. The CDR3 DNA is TGTGCCAGCAGCCCCGGAGCGGGGGGGCCTTCAGATACGCAGTATTTT.

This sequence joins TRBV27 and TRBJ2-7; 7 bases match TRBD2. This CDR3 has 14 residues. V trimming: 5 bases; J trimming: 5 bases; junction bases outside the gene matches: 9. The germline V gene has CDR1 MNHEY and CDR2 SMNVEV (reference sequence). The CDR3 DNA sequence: TGTGCCAGCAGTCCTCGGGGGGACTGGGACGAGCAGTACTTC. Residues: CASSPRGDWDEQYF.